What follows are 29 T cell receptor delta chains derived from one specimen sequenced in a study of Vδ1+ human thymocytes. Study results and limitations: Thymic TRG and TRD repertoires appeared highly polyclonal.

Sequences come from RNA converted to cDNA by reverse transcription. Pooled V-gene forward primers with one constant-region reverse primer generated the CDR3 amplicons by multiplex PCR. TCRdb made new clone calls on the multiplex PCR reads using CATT. The table shows just under 55,000 delta-chain clones, with 15% to 20% occurring only once. Which antigens these TCRs recognize remains unknown. The sequenced sample was Vdelta1+ gamma-delta thymocytes from the thymus. Subset specified: FACS-sorted CD3+ TCRalphabeta- TCRVdelta1+ TCRVdelta2- thymocytes. These receptors were obtained from a boy under two years old who had congenital heart surgery.

The chain links TRDV1 to TRDJ1; D is perhaps TRDD2 or TRDD3 (5 bases each). Trimming removed 0 bases from V and 1 base from J, with 21 bases in between. This CDR3 region has 19 residues. CDR1 and CDR2 (germline): TSWWSYY, QGS. The CDR3 DNA follows: TGTGCTCTTGGGGAACTCTGGACGCCGGGGGCCTACGGCACCGATAAACTCATCTTT. Residues: CALGELWTPGAYGTDKLIF.

Concerning this clone: Germline and junction disagree at one end, which may indicate a read error. The rearrangement links TRDV1 to TRDJ1; D is uncertain. There are 16 residues in the CDR3. The V gene's germline CDR1 is TSWWSYY and CDR2 QGS. The CDR3 loop is CALGERSGPLTAKLIF. The CDR3 nucleotides read TGTGCTCTTGGGGAACGATCGGGGCCGCTAACCGCTAAACTCATCTTT.

This clone appeared a few times. The chain has TRDV1 and TRDJ1, with TRDD3 matching 9 bases. Germline V gene lookup returns CDR1 TSWWSYY and CDR2 QGS. This CDR3 contains 19 residues. V lost 1 base, J lost 8 bases, and 20 bases stayed unmatched. The CDR3 DNA is TGTGCTCTTGGGGAACGGTCCTTTCCTACACGTACTGGGGGACCCAAACTCATCTTT. Protein: CALGERSFPTRTGGPKLIF.

This clone has more than one count but fewer than ten. V is TRDV1 and J is TRDJ1, with D unclear. CDR3 length equals 15 residues. V was clipped by 5 bases and J by 2 bases, with 15 bases between them. Germline values: CDR1 TSWWSYY, CDR2 QGS. DNA for the CDR3: TGTGCTCTTGGGACCGTTCCCCGTCGGACCGATAAACTCATCTTT. Amino acids: CALGTVPRRTDKLIF.

This rearrangement joins TRDV1 to TRDJ1, with D tentatively TRDD3 (6 bases). CDR1 and CDR2 from the germline V gene are TSWWSYY and QGS. The ends were cut back, 0 bases at V and 2 bases at J, with 19 bases in the middle. CDR3 length equals 18 residues. The CDR3 spells CALGELRILRWGTDKLIF. In DNA form, the CDR3 reads TGTGCTCTTGGGGAACTTAGAATCCTTCGCTGGGGAACCGATAAACTCATCTTT.

The chain recombines TRDV1 with TRDJ1; TRDD3 matches 7 bases. Germline assignment: CDR1 TSWWSYY and CDR2 QGS. The CDR3 extends over 21 amino acids. V lost 3 bases to trimming and J lost 0 bases; unmatched junction nucleotides: 22. The CDR3 is CALGDHTPTERGYRYTDKLIF. CDR3 in DNA: TGTGCTCTTGGGGACCATACTCCAACTGAGAGGGGATATCGGTACACCGATAAACTCATCTTT.

As for this clone: One end of the junction does not line up with germline, which may come from a read error. This rearrangement joins TRDV1 to TRDJ1, with a possible D match to TRDD3 (5 bases). From germline, CDR1 is TSWWSYY and CDR2 QGS. This CDR3 is built from 21 residues. CDR3 in DNA: TGTGCTCTTGGGGAACTAGGGGTTGCCCTGCCCTTGGGGCAACACACCGATAGACTCATCTTT. It is translated as CALGELGVALPLGQHTDRLIF.

This clone was recorded a few times. The chain has TRDV1 and TRDJ1; a possible D gene is TRDD3 (5 bases). Trimming shortened V by 0 bases and J by 6 bases, and 23 bases separated the two germline ends. In germline, CDR1 is TSWWSYY, CDR2 QGS. CDR3 size: 18 residues. CDR3 in amino acids: CALGELASHGEWGYKLIF. DNA for the CDR3: TGTGCTCTTGGGGAACTAGCGTCTCACGGAGAGTGGGGCTATAAACTCATCTTT.

This clone was counted ten times or more. The rearrangement joins TRAV29/DV5 to TRDJ1; 7 bases map to TRDD2. Germline CDR1 and CDR2: NSMFDY and ISSIKDK. This CDR3 is 14 amino acids long. V shed 3 bases, J shed 3 bases, and the junction held 8 bases outside the gene matches. DNA for the CDR3: TGTGCAGCAACCATTTCCTACGCCTCCGATAAACTCATCTTT. Its protein is CAATISYASDKLIF.

This clone was found a few times. The chain has TRDV1 and TRDJ1, with 7 positions matching TRDD3. The CDR3 spans 22 residues. Looked up from germline, CDR1 is TSWWSYY and CDR2 is QGS. V dropped 2 bases and J dropped 0; count of bases not matched to a gene: 24. CDR3: CALGENLVQAGGPPGYTDKLIF. CDR3 nucleotide sequence: TGTGCTCTTGGGGAAAACTTGGTCCAGGCTGGGGGTCCACCTGGGTACACCGATAAACTCATCTTT.

The rearrangement uses TRDV1 and TRDJ1; a weak D match, TRDD3 (5 bases). V was clipped by 3 bases and J by 1 base, with 24 bases between them. The CDR3 contains 19 residues. The germline V gene encodes CDR1 TSWWSYY and CDR2 QGS. The CDR3 DNA reads as TGTGCTCTTGGGGATCGAACCAGGGGGTGCGGGTTTGGCACCGATAAACTCATCTTT. Its translation is CALGDRTRGCGFGTDKLIF.

This clone showed up just a few times. This chain joins TRDV2 and TRDJ1; D might be TRDD3 (6 bases). In germline, CDR1 is GEAIGNYY, CDR2 EKD. V was shortened by 2 bases and J by 10 bases, with 19 bases between the two germline ends. The CDR3 has 14 amino acids. In nucleotides, the CDR3 is TGTGCCTGTGACAATTACTGGGACTCCGGGAGACTCATCTTT. Its protein product is CACDNYWDSGRLIF.

This rearrangement joins TRDV1 to TRDJ1, with D perhaps being TRDD2 or TRDD3 (9 bases each). Trimming shortened V by 6 bases and J by 4 bases, and 39 bases separated the two germline ends. The germline V gene encodes CDR1 TSWWSYY and CDR2 QGS. The CDR3 is 22 amino acids. The CDR3 sequence: CALGYQAFLRGLGIRGDDKLIF. The CDR3 bases are TGTGCTCTTGGCTACCAGGCCTTCCTACGAGGATTGGGGATACGCGGTGACGATAAACTCATCTTT.

This clone has more than one count but fewer than ten. V is TRDV1 and J is TRDJ1; D is unclear. In germline, CDR1 is TSWWSYY, CDR2 QGS. The CDR3 runs to 12 residues. Trimming pared 1 base from V and 4 bases from J, leaving 4 bases between. CDR3 region: CALGEPRDKLIF. The CDR3 DNA is TGTGCTCTTGGGGAACCCCGCGATAAACTCATCTTT.

This clone has just a few counts. The chain couples TRDV1 to TRDJ1; 10 bases fit TRDD3. The CDR3 loop spans 21 amino acids. Germline lookup yields CDR1 TSWWSYY and CDR2 QGS. J lost 7 bases, V lost 3 bases, and 26 bases had no gene match. The CDR3 sequence: CALGDLYRSHSTGGLGGKLIF. The CDR3 DNA reads as TGTGCTCTTGGGGACCTGTACCGTTCCCATTCCACTGGGGGATTGGGCGGTAAACTCATCTTT.

This chain links TRDV1 with TRDJ1; 9 bases match TRDD3. CDR3 size: 21 residues. Germline lookup yields CDR1 TSWWSYY and CDR2 QGS. V lost 8 bases, J lost 2 bases, and 27 bases stayed unmatched. CDR3 DNA: TGTGCTCTTACACCTTTCCTTTCAGGGCTTAGGGGATACGCAGGTACCGATAAACTCATCTTT. Translating it yields CALTPFLSGLRGYAGTDKLIF.

A few counts support this clone. The chain links TRDV1 to TRDJ1; tentative D call: TRDD2 (8 bases). The CDR3 totals 22 residues. The germline V gene has CDR1 TSWWSYY and CDR2 QGS. Trimming stripped 0 bases from V and 3 bases from J, with 32 bases between. CDR3 sequence (DNA): TGTGCTCTTGGGGAACTCGGGCCTTCCTATCCACACCAGTCTGGGGGGCCCGATAAACTCATCTTT. Its translation is CALGELGPSYPHQSGGPDKLIF.

This clone appeared a few times. J is TRDJ1 and V is TRDV1; D is uncertain. Germline V gives CDR1 TSWWSYY, CDR2 QGS. Trimming left V 3 bases short and J 0 bases short, with 5 bases between. The CDR3 has 13 amino acids. The CDR3 here is CALGDPNTDKLIF. In DNA, the CDR3 is TGTGCTCTTGGGGACCCCAACACCGATAAACTCATCTTT.

In its sample, this clone was seen a few times. J is TRDJ1 and V is TRDV1, with D perhaps TRDD2 or TRDD3 (7 bases each). The V gene lost 5 bases and the J gene lost 2 bases, with 24 bases spanning the gap. In germline, CDR1 is TSWWSYY, CDR2 QGS. CDR3 length: 18 amino acids. The CDR3: CALGFLPRISWGTDKLIF. The CDR3 DNA follows: TGTGCTCTTGGGTTCCTACCCAGAATTAGCTGGGGGACCGATAAACTCATCTTT.

This clone appeared a few times. V gene TRDV1 combines with J gene TRDJ1; 9 bases line up with TRDD3. Germline assignment: CDR1 TSWWSYY and CDR2 QGS. After removal of 4 bases from V and 2 bases from J, the junction contained 20 bases not matched to a gene. The CDR3 consists of 20 residues. The CDR3 nucleotides read TGTGCTCTTGGGGGCTACGAGAAGGCTGGGGGATCCCTAGGGACCGATAAACTCATCTTT. This encodes CALGGYEKAGGSLGTDKLIF.

The rearrangement uses TRDV1 and TRDJ1, with a weak D call TRDD2 (8 bases). Per germline, CDR1 TSWWSYY and CDR2 QGS. The length of the CDR3 is 21 residues. The V gene lost 3 bases and the J gene lost 0 bases, with 29 bases spanning the gap. The DNA for the CDR3 is TGTGCTCTTGGGGACCCCCTTCCTATTCATACTGGGGATAAGTACACCGATAAACTCATCTTT. This sequence encodes CALGDPLPIHTGDKYTDKLIF.

This clone was recorded a few times. This chain uses TRDV1 with TRDJ1, with D possibly TRDD3 on 5 matching bases. The V end lost 2 bases, the J end lost 1 base, and 44 bases lay between the germline ends. Looked up from germline, CDR1 is TSWWSYY and CDR2 is QGS. This CDR3 is 26 amino acids long. CDR3 DNA sequence: TGTGCTCTTGGGGAAGGGGTTCGTTTCGGAAGTCCTGGGAACTGCGGCTTACGGAGGAGCACCGATAAACTCATCTTT. Its translation is CALGEGVRFGSPGNCGLRRSTDKLIF.

The chain joins TRDV1 to TRDJ1; the match to TRDD3 covers 8 bases. The CDR3 spans 21 residues. V trimming: 0 bases; J trimming: 1 base; junction bases outside the gene matches: 19. Germline CDR1 TSWWSYY, CDR2 QGS. CDR3 sequence reads: CALGELNIEPYWGSFTDKLIF. The CDR3 bases are TGTGCTCTTGGGGAACTTAATATTGAGCCTTACTGGGGGTCTTTCACCGATAAACTCATCTTT.

This clone was observed a handful of times. This chain uses TRDV1 with TRDJ1; D is undetermined. Germline loops: CDR1 TSWWSYY, CDR2 QGS. The CDR3 covers 19 residues. For the CDR3, the DNA is TGTGCACTCCTCCTTACCCCGGGAGGGACTCCACCAAACTCCGATAAACTCATCTTT. Protein: CALLLTPGGTPPNSDKLIF.

This clone occurred a few times. The J gene is TRDJ1, the V gene TRDV1; TRDD3 matches at 11 bases. Germline assignment: CDR1 TSWWSYY and CDR2 QGS. V was pared by 3 bases and J by 6 bases, with 15 bases of the junction left unmatched. The CDR3 runs 18 residues. Here the CDR3 DNA reads TGTGCTCTTGGGGACCCGCTTTACTGGGGGATAGTGGGGAATAAACTCATCTTT. It translates to CALGDPLYWGIVGNKLIF.

The chain is built from TRDV1 and TRDJ1; 12 bases match TRDD3. The germline V gene has CDR1 TSWWSYY and CDR2 QGS. V was clipped by 5 bases and J by 0 bases; unmatched bases: 19. This CDR3 contains 21 residues. This CDR3 reads CALGNWALGDTWGEHTDKLIF. The CDR3 DNA sequence: TGTGCTCTTGGGAACTGGGCACTGGGGGATACTTGGGGGGAACACACCGATAAACTCATCTTT.

This chain joins TRDV1 and TRDJ1, with D possibly matching TRDD2 (5 bases). This CDR3 spans 20 amino acids. Trimming shortened V by 1 base and J by 3 bases, and 27 bases separated the two germline ends. CDR1 is TSWWSYY, CDR2 QGS, per germline. CDR3 residues: CALGEHRTSRAKPTADKLIF. The CDR3 nucleotides read TGTGCTCTTGGGGAACACCGAACTTCTCGAGCAAAACCTACAGCCGATAAACTCATCTTT.

This clone has just a few counts. This rearrangement joins TRDV1 to TRDJ1; 7 bases fit TRDD2. The CDR3 consists of 19 residues. J lost 0 bases, V lost 4 bases, and 17 bases had no gene match. The germline CDR1 and CDR2 sequences are TSWWSYY and QGS. Here the CDR3 DNA reads TGTGCTCTTGGGGTCCCCCTTTCCTACCATGCTGGTTACACCGATAAACTCATCTTT. It yields the protein CALGVPLSYHAGYTDKLIF.

This chain links TRDV1 with TRDJ1; a weak D match, TRDD2 (5 bases). The CDR3 extends over 17 amino acids. Looked up from germline, CDR1 is TSWWSYY and CDR2 is QGS. V was pared by 2 bases and J by 0 bases, with 16 bases between. CDR3 protein: CALGEYGFPFYTDKLIF. DNA of the CDR3: TGTGCTCTTGGGGAATATGGCTTTCCTTTCTACACCGATAAACTCATCTTT.